The 24 T cell receptor beta chains given below trace back to one sample, sequenced in a study of T cells in localized non-small cell lung cancer. TCRdb keeps only in-frame clones here, not all; method: immunoSEQ multiplex PCR. The sample has about 52,000 clones, around three quarters seen once. Here the sequenced sample was PBMCs, taken before any cancer treatment. These TCRs come from a woman between 35 and 70 years old with stage II lung adenocarcinoma.

V and J are TRBV19 and TRBJ2-6; D possibly uses TRBD1 or TRBD2 (6 bases each). The CDR3 consists of 16 residues. CDR1 and CDR2 (germline): LNHDA, SQIVND (reference sequence). Trimming took 10 bases from V and 4 from J, leaving 20 bases between them. CDR3 region: CATGGLGGGGANVLTF. The CDR3 DNA follows: TGTGCCACCGGGGGATTGGGGGGCGGAGGGGCCAACGTCCTGACTTTC.

This chain connects TRBV6-6 to TRBJ1-2; the D is unclear. Germline V gives CDR1 MNHNY, CDR2 SVGAGI (reference sequence). The CDR3 extends over 11 amino acids. The V end was cut by 4 bases, the J end by 11 bases, with 11 bases between. Here the CDR3 reads CASSSERRYTF. CDR3 bases: TGTGCCAGCAGTTCAGAAAGACGGTACACCTTC.

The sample holds a few counts of this clone. The genes are TRBV5-4 and TRBJ1-2; 8 nucleotides align to TRBD1. Germline V gene data show CDR1 as SGHNT and CDR2 as YYREEE (reference sequence). This CDR3 region has 13 residues. Unmatched junction bases numbered 6, after V lost 3 bases and J lost 8 bases. The CDR3 region has the DNA TGTGCCAGCAGCTCAGGGGGCGATCTCGGCTACACCTTC. Its protein product is CASSSGGDLGYTF. Looking up the rest from reference TRBV5-4 and TRBJ1-2 gives the full variable domain: ETGVTQSPTHLIKTRGQQVTLRCSSQSGHNTVSWYQQALGQGPQFIFQYYREEENGRGNFPPRFSGLQFPNYSSELNVNALELDDSALYLCASSSGGDLGYTFGSGTRLTVV.

J is TRBJ1-5 and V is TRBV4-1; D is undetermined. In germline, CDR1 is MGHRA, CDR2 YSYEKL. V was clipped by 0 bases and J by 4 bases, with 4 bases between them. The CDR3 runs 13 residues. The CDR3 nucleotides read TGCGCCAGCAGCCAAGATTTGAATCAGCCCCAGCATTTT. This encodes CASSQDLNQPQHF.

The chain combines TRBV28 with TRBJ2-7; possibly TRBD2 for D (6 bases). Germline CDR1 MDHEN, CDR2 SYDVKM. The CDR3 is 12 residues long. V lost 2 bases, J lost 5 bases, and 7 bases lay in between. The CDR3 is CASSLRGNEQYF. In nucleotides, the CDR3 is TGTGCCAGCAGTTTACGCGGGAACGAGCAGTACTTC.

This sequence joins TRBV5-1 and TRBJ2-7; 9 bases fit TRBD2. V lost 7 bases to trimming and J lost 7 bases; unmatched junction nucleotides: 9. CDR1 is SGHRS, CDR2 YFSETQ, per germline. The CDR3 runs 13 residues. CDR3 in DNA: TGCGCCAGCCGACTAGCGGAGGGTCGAGAGCAGTACTTC. This encodes CASRLAEGREQYF.

This rearrangement joins TRBV28 to TRBJ2-3, with 8 nucleotides matching TRBD1. CDR1 MDHEN and CDR2 SYDVKM come from the germline V gene. V was pared by 3 bases and J by 0 bases, with 11 bases of the junction left unmatched. The CDR3 sequence is 18 residues long. The CDR3 region is CASSFMGFRDRSTDTQYF. The CDR3 bases are TGTGCCAGCAGTTTTATGGGGTTTAGGGACAGGAGCACAGATACGCAGTATTTT.

This rearrangement joins TRBV7-6 to TRBJ2-5; a possible D gene is TRBD1 (6 bases). The tail of the sequence fits TRBJ2-7 better, so the J call may be wrong. Germline loops: CDR1 SGHVS, CDR2 FNYEAQ. The CDR3 has 13 amino acids. The CDR3 nucleotides read TGTGCCAGCAGCTTGGGGACAATCTACGAGCAGTACTTC. Protein: CASSLGTIYEQYF.

The gene calls are TRBV10-3 and TRBJ2-2, with D maybe TRBD2 (6 bases). The CDR3 loop spans 15 amino acids. V lost 7 bases and J 5 bases, leaving 17 bases between the germline ends. Germline CDR1 and CDR2: ENHRY and SYGVKD. The CDR3 DNA reads TGTGCCATCAAGTCCGGGACTGTTGTTACCGGGGAGCTGTTTTTT. Translated: CAIKSGTVVTGELFF.

The J gene is TRBJ1-2, the V gene TRBV25-1, with D possibly matching TRBD1 (6 bases). The germline V gene has CDR1 MGHDK and CDR2 SYGVNS. Deletions cut 3 bases from V and 2 bases from J, with 10 bases between. The CDR3 covers 14 residues. CDR3: CASSDRGGNYGYTF. DNA for the CDR3: TGTGCCAGCAGTGACAGGGGAGGAAACTATGGCTACACCTTC.

J is TRBJ1-5 and V is TRBV15; D gene ambiguous. Germline V gene data show CDR1 as LNHNV and CDR2 as YYDKDF (reference sequence). CDR3 length: 12 residues. V shed 0 bases and J shed 3 bases, with 0 bases lying between them. CDR3 loop: CATSRDNQPQHF. In DNA, the CDR3 is TGTGCCACCAGCAGAGACAATCAGCCCCAGCATTTT.

This chain joins TRBV4-3 and TRBJ1-4; D possibly corresponds to TRBD1 (6 bases). This CDR3 spans 15 amino acids. Germline-derived CDR1 and CDR2 are LGHNA and YSLEER. Trimming left V 4 bases short and J 6 bases short, with 15 bases between. CDR3 in amino acids: CASSPRSGGDEKLFF. CDR3 coding DNA: TGCGCCAGCAGCCCTCGATCCGGGGGCGATGAAAAACTGTTTTTT.

V and J are TRBV29-1 and TRBJ1-1; 9 bases fit TRBD1. With V trimmed by 4 bases and J by 5 bases, 11 bases remained unmatched. CDR1 and CDR2 (germline): SQVTM, ANQGSEA. The CDR3 has 15 residues. The CDR3: CSVGDEQGAITEAFF. In nucleotides, the CDR3 is TGCAGCGTTGGGGATGAACAGGGGGCGATAACTGAAGCTTTCTTT.

The chain joins TRBV5-1 to TRBJ2-2; tentatively, D is TRBD1 (6 bases). The V gene lost 4 bases and the J gene lost 5 bases, with 18 bases spanning the gap. Germline values: CDR1 SGHRS, CDR2 YFSETQ. This CDR3 is built from 16 residues. The CDR3 nucleotides read TGCGCCAGCAGCCCGGATGTGGGGGCGAGGACCGGGGAGCTGTTTTTT. Its translation: CASSPDVGARTGELFF.

The chain is built from TRBV10-3 and TRBJ2-7; perhaps TRBD1 as D (5 bases). V was cut by 0 bases and J by 5 bases, with 14 bases left in between. This CDR3 has 15 residues. The germline V gene has CDR1 ENHRY and CDR2 SYGVKD. The CDR3 region is CAISESVGAVDEQYF. The CDR3 DNA follows: TGTGCCATCAGTGAGTCGGTAGGGGCGGTGGACGAGCAGTACTTC.

V usage is TRBV5-4 and J usage is TRBJ1-2, with a tentative D call TRBD1 (6 bases). Germline V gene lookup returns CDR1 SGHNT and CDR2 YYREEE (reference sequence). V was shortened by 4 bases and J by 0 bases, with 13 bases between the two germline ends. This CDR3 is 15 amino acids long. For the CDR3, the DNA is TGTGCCAGCAGCACCCAAGACAGGCCTAACTATGGCTACACCTTC. This gives the protein CASSTQDRPNYGYTF.

The J gene is TRBJ2-1, the V gene TRBV4-2, with TRBD2 as a possible D gene (5 bases). This CDR3 comprises 15 residues. Germline V gene sequence: CDR1 LGHNA, CDR2 YNFKEQ. V shed 5 bases and J shed 4 bases, with 15 bases lying between them. DNA for the CDR3: TGTGCCAGCAGCAAAGGCCGGGATGGGTACAATGAGCAGTTCTTC. Encoded protein: CASSKGRDGYNEQFF.

This clone was seen once. One junction end disagrees with the germline gene, perhaps due to a read error. CDR3 coding DNA: TGTGCCACCAGCAGAGACACTGGCAGGATCAACTTT. Translation: CATSRDTGRINF. J is TRBJ1-1 and V is TRBV15; D not resolved. The CDR3 contains 12 residues. Per germline, CDR1 LNHNV and CDR2 YYDKDF (reference sequence).

As DNA, the CDR3 is TGCGCCAGCAGCTTTAAGCGGGGGATAAATGAAAAACTGTTTTTT. Translation: CASSFKRGINEKLFF. The V and J genes are TRBV5-1 and TRBJ1-4; D perhaps matches TRBD1 (5 bases). Germline assignment: CDR1 SGHRS and CDR2 YFSETQ. The CDR3 consists of 15 residues. The V end was cut by 2 bases, the J end by 5 bases, with 13 bases between.

This chain uses TRBV9 with TRBJ1-3, with a tentative D call TRBD1 (6 bases). Germline V gene sequence: CDR1 SGDLS, CDR2 YYNGEE. The germline V and J ends were trimmed by 5 bases and 0 bases, with 15 bases remaining between them. The CDR3 runs to 16 residues. The CDR3 sequence: CASSSSQGSSGNTIYF. DNA of the CDR3: TGTGCCAGCAGTTCTTCCCAGGGGAGCTCTGGAAACACCATATATTTT.

This clone was seen just once. The gene calls are TRBV29-1 and TRBJ1-2; 9 positions match TRBD1. The trim removed 7 bases at V and 5 bases at J, leaving 8 bases unmatched. Germline CDR1 SQVTM, CDR2 ANQGSEA. The CDR3 sequence is 13 residues long. The CDR3 region has the DNA TGCAGCGCTGGGACAGGGATTTCGTATGGCTACACCTTC. This gives the protein CSAGTGISYGYTF.

This clone was seen a handful of times. At one of its ends the junction is not consistent with the germline gene, which may arise from a read error. The chain is built from TRBV7-2 and TRBJ2-2; a weak D match, TRBD2 (5 bases). There are 14 residues in the CDR3. The V gene's germline CDR1 is SGHTA and CDR2 FQGNSA. In DNA form, the CDR3 reads TGTGCCAGCAGCATAGCGTGGAACACCGGGGAGCTGTTTTTT. It is translated as CASSIAWNTGELFF.

The chain employs TRBV18 and TRBJ1-4; TRBD1 is a possible D gene (5 bases). Germline V gene data show CDR1 as KGHSH and CDR2 as LQKENI. Trimming pared 3 bases from V and 5 bases from J, leaving 7 bases between. The CDR3 covers 13 residues. The CDR3 coding sequence is TGTGCCAGCTCACCGAGACAGAATGAAAAACTGTTTTTT. Protein: CASSPRQNEKLFF.

This clone was counted only a few times. The CDR3 DNA follows: TGTGCCAGCACCCCGGGGGCGCAGGGGGCTAGAGGCTACACCTTC. It translates to CASTPGAQGARGYTF. This rearrangement joins TRBV6-5 to TRBJ1-2; 8 bases agree with TRBD1. The CDR3 loop spans 15 amino acids. Germline V gene sequence: CDR1 MNHEY, CDR2 SVGAGI. The V segment lost 7 bases and the J segment 8 bases; nucleotides outside the gene matches: 15.